This TCR beta chain was sequenced in a study of T cells of healthy individuals. Trimming took 3 bases from V and 3 from J; bases not matched to a gene: 5. This CDR3 contains 15 residues. Germline CDR1 reads SGHRS; CDR2 reads YFSETQ. TCRdb re-derived calls from the 5' RACE reads in MiXCR, one entry per CDR3 protein. The sample includes roughly 87,000 distinct CDR3 sequences, roughly 15% of them seen just once. The chain has TRBV5-1 and TRBJ2-3; TRBD2 aligns across 9 bases. The clonotype was recovered from a human donor in good health. The CDR3 region has the DNA TGCGCCAGCAGCTATAGCGGGGGAGGAACAGATACGCAGTATTTT. Amino acid sequence: CASSYSGGGTDTQYF.